This TCR beta chain was captured by sequencing in a study of blood T cell repertoires in COVID-19. The CDR3 consists of 15 residues. The V gene end was trimmed by 6 bases and the J gene end by 1 base; junction bases not matched to a gene: 6. Germline V gene lookup returns CDR1 MNHEY and CDR2 SVGAGI. Original analysis: Using reference gene primer amplification, nucleated cell counts were estimated. Measured with immunoSEQ multiplex PCR; TCRdb has only the in-frame clones, and not every one. That table supplies the V and J calls and clone size; D and trimming were determined from the DNA. The table shows about 260,000 clones, with around 86% occurring only once.

Sequenced input: peripheral blood. The V and J genes are TRBV6-5 and TRBJ2-3; 8 bases map to TRBD2. The TCR originated in a man aged 40-49 years who had recovered from COVID-19. In nucleotides, the CDR3 is TGTGCCAGCAGCCGAGCGGGGGCGGGCACAGATACGCAGTATTTT. This sequence encodes CASSRAGAGTDTQYF.